Listed here are 24 T cell receptor beta chains from one sample, sequenced in a study of naive and memory T cell subsets. Both TRBC1 and TRBC2 were covered by a beta constant-region primer of two equimolar oligonucleotides. Four rounds of PCR amplified the ligated cDNA using nested alpha and beta constant-region primers plus SP2. TCRdb independently ran MiXCR on the UMI-ligation and nested PCR reads; one entry per CDR3 protein. The sample lists 120,000 or so distinct CDR3 sequences, 35% to 40% seen once, with more than 0.8% in the top ten. Sequenced input: central memory CD4+ T cells from blood. These receptors were obtained from a human donor in good health.

This clonotype was counted a few times. This rearrangement joins TRBV7-9 to TRBJ1-4; D remains ambiguous. Germline lookup yields CDR1 SEHNR and CDR2 FQNEAQ (reference sequence). Trimming pared 6 bases from V and 7 bases from J, leaving 3 bases between. The CDR3 length is 10 residues. The DNA for the CDR3 is TGTGCCAGCAGTCGTGAAAAACTGTTTTTT. Protein sequence: CASSREKLFF.

The chain uses TRBV7-2 and TRBJ2-1, with TRBD2 matching 10 bases. CDR1 is SGHTA, CDR2 FQGNSA, per germline. The CDR3 spans 15 residues. V shed 0 bases and J 7 bases; nucleotides not matched to a gene: 3. Here the CDR3 DNA reads TGTGCCAGCAGCTTAGCGTCGACTAGCGGGAATGAGCAGTTCTTC. Translated, it gives CASSLASTSGNEQFF.

This clonotype has more than one count but fewer than ten. The V call is TRBV29-1, the J call TRBJ2-5; D gene ambiguous. CDR3 length: 13 residues. V shed 6 bases and J shed 9 bases, with 20 bases lying between them. The germline V gene encodes CDR1 SQVTM and CDR2 ANQGSEA. The chain's CDR3 is CSVSQSASGAQYF. CDR3 bases: TGCAGCGTCTCACAGTCCGCCTCTGGGGCCCAGTACTTC.

In its sample, this clonotype was seen once. The chain employs TRBV27 and TRBJ2-1, with 13 nucleotides matching TRBD2. The V segment lost 2 bases and the J segment 6 bases; nucleotides outside the gene matches: 4. The CDR3 covers 16 residues. Germline CDR1 is MNHEY and CDR2 is SMNVEV (reference sequence). The CDR3 DNA sequence: TGTGCCAGCAGTTTAGAAGGACTAGCGGGGGCCAATGAGCAGTTCTTC. Its protein is CASSLEGLAGANEQFF.

This clonotype was observed a handful of times. The CDR3 protein is CASSLGRSSGANVLTF. DNA of the CDR3: TGTGCCAGCAGTTTAGGCAGAAGCTCTGGGGCCAACGTCCTGACTTTC. V is TRBV27 and J is TRBJ2-6, with D uncertain. CDR3 length: 16 amino acids. Trimming shortened V by 2 bases and J by 0 bases, and 8 bases separated the two germline ends. Per germline, CDR1 MNHEY and CDR2 SMNVEV (reference sequence). Drawing the rest from reference TRBV27 and TRBJ2-6, the complete variable domain is EAQVTQNPRYLITVTGKKLTVTCSQNMNHEYMSWYRQDPGLGLRQIYYSMNVEVTDKGDVPEGYKVSRKEKRNFPLILESPSPNQTSLYFCASSLGRSSGANVLTFGAGSRLTVL.

This rearrangement joins TRBV6-6 to TRBJ2-7; 7 bases fit TRBD2. CDR3 length equals 13 residues. Germline V gene data show CDR1 as MNHNY and CDR2 as SVGAGI (reference sequence). V lost 7 bases and J lost 6; bases outside the gene matches: 9. The CDR3 nucleotides read TGTGCCAGCACGGGGGAGGGCCCGGGCGAGCAGTACTTC. Residues: CASTGEGPGEQYF.

In the case of this clonotype: An end of the junction does not agree with germline; a read error may underlie this. The chain employs TRBV7-8 and TRBJ2-1; tentative D call: TRBD2 (6 bases). Germline CDR1 is SGHVS and CDR2 is FQNEAQ. The CDR3 loop spans 14 amino acids. For the CDR3, the DNA is TGTGCCAGCAGGAGACTAGGGGATTACACTGAGCAGTTCTTC. Its protein product is CASRRLGDYTEQFF.

Turning to this clonotype: Sequence at one end of the junction differs from germline and may be a read error. The rearrangement joins TRBV6-5 to TRBJ2-2, with 11 bases identical to TRBD2. The CDR3 covers 16 residues. Germline V gives CDR1 MNHEY, CDR2 SVGAGI. CDR3 protein: CAGSRIAGGPGGELFF. In DNA, the CDR3 is TGTGCCGGCAGTAGAATAGCGGGAGGGCCAGGCGGGGAGCTGTTTTTT.

This clonotype was seen more than once but under ten times. This chain joins TRBV4-2 and TRBJ2-7, with 11 bases identical to TRBD2. In germline, CDR1 is LGHNA, CDR2 YNFKEQ. The length of the CDR3 is 18 residues. With 4 bases clipped from V and 3 bases from J, the junction kept 14 bases outside the gene matches. CDR3 region: CASSPQMTSGVVSYEQYF. CDR3 coding DNA: TGTGCCAGCAGCCCCCAGATGACTAGCGGGGTCGTAAGCTACGAGCAGTACTTC.

The J gene is TRBJ1-5, the V gene TRBV20-1, with a possible D match to TRBD1 (5 bases). CDR3 length equals 15 residues. Trimming stripped 0 bases from V and 6 bases from J, with 15 bases between. Germline V gene sequence: CDR1 DFQATT, CDR2 SNEGSKA (reference sequence). CDR3: CSARDRAWGGQPQHF. In DNA form, the CDR3 reads TGCAGTGCTAGAGATAGGGCTTGGGGCGGTCAGCCCCAGCATTTT.

In its sample, this clonotype was seen a few times. V is TRBV20-1 and J is TRBJ1-4; perhaps TRBD1 as D (5 bases). CDR1 DFQATT and CDR2 SNEGSKA come from the germline V gene (reference sequence). V shed 6 bases and J shed 5 bases, with 19 bases lying between them. The CDR3 is 15 residues long. The CDR3 bases are TGCAGTGCCCACCTTCCTGGACACCGAAATGAAAAACTGTTTTTT. This gives the protein CSAHLPGHRNEKLFF.

The V gene is TRBV29-1, the J gene TRBJ2-7; 10 positions agree with TRBD1. Per germline, CDR1 SQVTM and CDR2 ANQGSEA. The CDR3 runs to 13 residues. Trimming cost V 4 bases and J 6 bases; bases outside gene matches: 6. CDR3 in amino acids: CSVVTGGRGEQYF. Here the CDR3 DNA reads TGCAGCGTTGTGACAGGGGGCCGCGGCGAGCAGTACTTC.

The V and J genes are TRBV20-1 and TRBJ2-1; 10 nucleotides align to TRBD2. Germline assignment: CDR1 DFQATT and CDR2 SNEGSKA (reference sequence). Germline trimming cut 2 bases from V and 9 bases from J; bases unmatched to any gene: 10. This CDR3 is 15 amino acids long. CDR3 nucleotides: TGCAGTGCTAGATCCGGGAGGACTAGCGGCAGTGAGCAGTTCTTC. It codes for CSARSGRTSGSEQFF.

Only a few counts were recorded for this clonotype. The V call is TRBV7-9, the J call TRBJ2-3, with D possibly called TRBD1 or TRBD2 (5 bases each). There are 16 residues in the CDR3. With 7 bases removed from V and 2 bases from J, the gap between germline ends came to 19 bases. In germline, CDR1 is SEHNR, CDR2 FQNEAQ (reference sequence). CDR3 sequence reads: CASIGPEGRITDTQYF. CDR3 nucleotide sequence: TGTGCCAGCATCGGGCCCGAGGGGCGGATCACAGATACGCAGTATTTT.

This chain connects TRBV20-1 to TRBJ1-2; D call uncertain. This CDR3 has 12 residues. Germline-derived CDR1 and CDR2 are DFQATT and SNEGSKA (reference sequence). V dropped 3 bases and J dropped 4 bases, with 9 bases sitting between them. The CDR3 reads CSARQTTYGYTF. The CDR3 bases are TGCAGTGCTAGGCAGACAACCTATGGCTACACCTTC.

The sample holds a few counts of this clonotype. V usage is TRBV24-1 and J usage is TRBJ2-3, with 13 bases identical to TRBD2. V lost 5 bases and J lost 6; bases outside the gene matches: 13. Germline CDR1 is KGHDR and CDR2 is SFDVKD. This CDR3 is built from 18 residues. The CDR3 DNA sequence: TGTGCCACCAGTGGGACTAGCGGGAGAAGGCAGACTAGGGATACGCAGTATTTT. Amino acid sequence: CATSGTSGRRQTRDTQYF.

The V gene is TRBV2, the J gene TRBJ2-7, with D uncertain. From germline, CDR1 is SNHLY and CDR2 FYNNEI. This CDR3 is 13 amino acids long. Trimming pared 6 bases from V and 0 bases from J, leaving 9 bases between. The CDR3 bases are TGTGCCAGCAGCAGAACCTACTCCTACGAGCAGTACTTC. Translating it yields CASSRTYSYEQYF.

CDR3 in DNA: TGTGCCAGCAGCCAAGCAGCGGGCGGGAACACCGGGGAGCTGTTTTTT. Translated, it gives CASSQAAGGNTGELFF. The chain has TRBV3-1 and TRBJ2-2, with a possible D match to TRBD2 (6 bases). Deletions cut 1 base from V and 1 base from J, with 10 bases between. This CDR3 has 16 amino acids. CDR1 and CDR2 from the germline V gene are LGHDT and YNNKEL (reference sequence).

The chain recombines TRBV29-1 with TRBJ1-1; D remains unclear. Germline CDR1 is SQVTM and CDR2 is ANQGSEA. Trimming took off 5 bases at V and 3 bases at J, with 13 bases between the two ends. The length of the CDR3 is 13 residues. CDR3 amino acids: CSVLRELDTEAFF. The CDR3 coding sequence is TGCAGCGTTTTGAGGGAATTGGACACTGAAGCTTTCTTT. Based on the CDR3 plus reference TRBV29-1 and TRBJ1-1, the full variable domain is SAVISQKPSRDICQRGTSLTIQCQVDSQVTMMFWYRQQPGQSLTLIATANQGSEATYESGFVIDKFPISRPNLTFSTLTVSNMSPEDSSIYLCSVLRELDTEAFFGQGTRLTVV.

In this sample, this clonotype turned up a few times. V usage is TRBV15 and J usage is TRBJ2-4, with D unresolved. This CDR3 has 14 residues. CDR1 and CDR2 (germline): LNHNV, YYDKDF (reference sequence). V lost 7 bases and J lost 4, with 14 bases in between. In DNA, the CDR3 is TGTGCCACCAAGAGGACCGGAGCGAAAAACATTCAGTACTTC. This encodes CATKRTGAKNIQYF.

The CDR3 coding sequence is TGTGCCAGCAGCTTCCCAAAGCCCTTTGGACTGGACTCCTACGAGCAGTACTTC. The encoded protein is CASSFPKPFGLDSYEQYF. The genes are TRBV5-4 and TRBJ2-7; the D gene is possibly TRBD2 (5 bases). The V and J ends lost 2 bases and 0 bases respectively, with 21 bases between them. The CDR3 is 18 amino acids. The V gene's germline CDR1 is SGHNT and CDR2 YYREEE (reference sequence).

This clonotype was picked up one time. V is TRBV29-1 and J is TRBJ2-1, with 7 bases identical to TRBD1. Germline CDR1 is SQVTM and CDR2 is ANQGSEA. The CDR3 runs to 15 residues. Trimming took 7 bases from V and 6 from J; bases not matched to a gene: 15. The DNA for the CDR3 is TGCAGCGGTACTGCTAGGGGGCGAGGGGGCAATGAGCAGTTCTTC. Its translation: CSGTARGRGGNEQFF.

This clonotype was observed a few times. This chain connects TRBV7-2 to TRBJ2-1; perhaps TRBD1 as D (5 bases). V dropped 1 base and J dropped 15 bases, with 13 bases sitting between them. Germline assignment: CDR1 SGHTA and CDR2 FQGNSA. The CDR3 is 12 amino acids. CDR3 in amino acids: CASSLGQGRRFF. Written as DNA, the CDR3 is TGTGCCAGCAGCTTAGGTCAGGGTCGGAGGTTCTTC.

This rearrangement joins TRBV7-2 to TRBJ2-5; 8 nucleotides line up with TRBD2. Looked up from germline, CDR1 is SGHTA and CDR2 is FQGNSA. V trimming: 1 base; J trimming: 4 bases; junction bases outside the gene matches: 5. This CDR3 is 15 amino acids long. CDR3 in amino acids: CASSLGGGRIETQYF. The CDR3 DNA is TGTGCCAGCAGCTTAGGGGGCGGGAGGATAGAGACCCAGTACTTC.